The clone carrying this T cell receptor beta chain has just one count. The V end was cut by 2 bases, the J end by 7 bases, with 13 bases between. The V gene's germline CDR1 is SGHRS and CDR2 YFSETQ. The CDR3 has 15 amino acids. The data were obtained in a study of blood T cell repertoires in COVID-19. Study information: Donors in the United States, Italy and Spain gave samples during acute or convalescent COVID-19. Nucleic acid was either cDNA or gDNA, and it came from T cells, B-cell-depleted T cells, or PBMCs.

In the authors' workflow: Nucleated cell counts were estimated from reference gene primer amplification. This table comes from immunoSEQ multiplex PCR, and its TCRdb copy is limited to in-frame clones, with some not included. V and J calls plus clone size are reproduced from that table; the DNA served to infer D and trimming. The table lists some 100,000 clones, roughly nine tenths of them singletons. The clonotype comes from a man aged 50-60 years with acute or convalescent COVID-19. Sequencing was done on a sample of peripheral blood. J is TRBJ1-6 and V is TRBV5-1, with D possibly being TRBD1 (6 bases). In DNA form, the CDR3 reads TGCGCCAGCAGCTTTTCCCAGGGGCCCAATTCACCCCTCCACTTT. As protein: CASSFSQGPNSPLHF.